These 17 T cell receptor beta chains share one sample of origin, sequenced in a study of PD-1 blockade in classical Hodgkin lymphoma. Here immunoSEQ multiplex PCR was the method, and the copy in TCRdb shows in-frame clones only, minus some. The sample has approximately 20,000 clones, around 78% seen once. Time point: cycle 4 day 1 (C4D1), after less than 7 weeks of nivolumab. Relapse was seen in all patients after autologous stem cell transplantation, and brentuximab vedotin exposure was variable. Thawed PBMCs underwent magnetic negative selection to yield purified CD4+ T cells. The sequencing here drew on CD4+ T cells from blood, taken before the fourth cycle of nivolumab. Receptor source: a human donor with classical Hodgkin lymphoma.

This clone was seen only a few times. The chain recombines TRBV6-5 with TRBJ2-1; no firm D call. This CDR3 is 11 amino acids long. CDR1 is MNHEY, CDR2 SVGAGI, per germline. V lost 6 bases to trimming and J lost 7 bases, with 7 bases between them. Here the CDR3 DNA reads TGTGCCAGCAGGAAGGGAAATGAGCAGTTCTTC. Its protein is CASRKGNEQFF.

J is TRBJ2-3 and V is TRBV13; 8 nucleotides match TRBD2. V gave up 0 bases and J gave up 3 bases; unmatched junction bases: 5. The CDR3 covers 16 residues. Looked up from germline, CDR1 is PRHDT and CDR2 is FYEKMQ (reference sequence). CDR3: CASSLGLADGTDTQYF. The CDR3 coding sequence is TGTGCCAGCAGCTTAGGACTAGCGGATGGAACAGATACGCAGTATTTT.

The chain is built from TRBV4-1 and TRBJ2-1; D uncertain. Trimming left V 1 base short and J 0 bases short, with 4 bases between. CDR3 length: 14 residues. Germline assignment: CDR1 MGHRA and CDR2 YSYEKL. For the CDR3, the DNA is TGCGCCAGCAGCCAAGCCCCCTCCTACAATGAGCAGTTCTTC. Its translation: CASSQAPSYNEQFF.

This clone was picked up one time. This chain links TRBV7-9 with TRBJ2-7; 7 positions match TRBD1. Germline-derived CDR1 and CDR2 are SEHNR and FQNEAQ (reference sequence). This CDR3 is built from 12 residues. Trimming cost V 5 bases and J 4 bases; bases outside gene matches: 2. DNA of the CDR3: TGTGCCAGCAGCCTGACAGGGTACGAGCAGTACTTC. The encoded protein is CASSLTGYEQYF.

The chain links TRBV6-1 to TRBJ2-2; 7 bases are shared with TRBD1. The CDR3 runs 14 residues. Germline V gene sequence: CDR1 MNHNS, CDR2 SASEGT. V dropped 6 bases and J dropped 6; count of bases not matched to a gene: 7. CDR3 region: CASRPDRVAGELFF. The CDR3 DNA reads as TGTGCCAGCAGACCCGACAGGGTGGCCGGGGAGCTGTTTTTT.

CDR3 in DNA: TGTGCCAGCAGCGAGGGGGGGAGAACTGAAGCTTTCTTT. It encodes CASSEGGRTEAFF. V is TRBV28 and J is TRBJ1-1; perhaps TRBD1 as D (6 bases). With 6 bases removed from V and 5 bases from J, the gap between germline ends came to 13 bases. Per the germline V gene, CDR1 is MDHEN and CDR2 is SYDVKM. The CDR3 spans 13 residues. The complete variable domain, with remaining parts taken from reference TRBV28 and TRBJ1-1, reads DVKVTQSSRYLVKRTGEKVFLECVQDMDHENMFWYRQDPGLGLRLIYFSYDVKMKEKGDIPEGYSVSREKKERFSLILESASTNQTSMYLCASSEGGRTEAFFGQGTRLTVV.

This clone appeared a single time. CDR3 region: CSVGGDGTDTQYF. Written as DNA, the CDR3 is TGCAGCGTTGGTGGAGATGGGACAGATACGCAGTATTTT. The chain couples TRBV29-1 to TRBJ2-3; D is ambiguous. V gave up 4 bases and J gave up 3 bases, with 11 bases separating them. Germline V gene sequence: CDR1 SQVTM, CDR2 ANQGSEA. The CDR3 covers 13 residues.

The genes are TRBV7-3 and TRBJ2-1; D may be TRBD2 (5 bases). The CDR3 covers 13 residues. V dropped 3 bases and J dropped 9 bases, with 12 bases sitting between them. The germline gives CDR1 SGHTA, CDR2 FQGTGA. The CDR3 DNA sequence: TGTGCCAGCAGCTTCCGAGGCGGAGGTGAGCAGTTCTTC. It translates to CASSFRGGGEQFF. The complete variable domain, with remaining parts taken from reference TRBV7-3 and TRBJ2-1, reads GAGVSQTPSNKVTEKGKYVELRCDPISGHTALYWYRQSLGQGPEFLIYFQGTGAADDSGLPNDRFFAVRPEGSVSTLKIQRTERGDSAVYLCASSFRGGGEQFFGPGTRLTVL.

V gene TRBV5-6 combines with J gene TRBJ2-3; D uncertain. The germline V and J ends were trimmed by 5 bases and 0 bases, with 7 bases remaining between them. This CDR3 has 13 amino acids. The germline CDR1 and CDR2 sequences are SGHDT and YYEEEE. The CDR3 reads CASSFASTDTQYF. CDR3 bases: TGTGCCAGCAGTTTTGCGAGCACAGATACGCAGTATTTT. Full variable domain (outside the CDR3, taken from reference TRBV5-6 and TRBJ2-3): DAGVTQSPTHLIKTRGQQVTLRCSPKSGHDTVSWYQQALGQGPQFIFQYYEEEERQRGNFPDRFSGHQFPNYSSELNVNALLLGDSALYLCASSFASTDTQYFGPGTRLTVL.

This chain links TRBV6-5 with TRBJ2-7, with D unresolved. CDR3 size: 14 residues. Germline V gives CDR1 MNHEY, CDR2 SVGAGI. V was trimmed by 2 bases and J by 7 bases, leaving 15 bases between them. CDR3 in amino acids: CASSYNRPPSEQYF. CDR3 sequence (DNA): TGTGCCAGCAGTTACAACCGACCCCCTTCAGAGCAGTACTTC.

The rearrangement uses TRBV5-5 and TRBJ2-1; 7 bases match TRBD1. V shed 3 bases, J shed 3 bases, and the junction held 6 bases outside the gene matches. This CDR3 has 15 amino acids. CDR1 SGHKS and CDR2 YYEKEE come from the germline V gene (reference sequence). CDR3 in amino acids: CASSSQDRYYNEQFF. The CDR3 nucleotides read TGTGCCAGCAGCTCACAGGACAGGTACTACAATGAGCAGTTCTTC.

The chain couples TRBV19 to TRBJ1-3; unclear D gene. CDR3 length: 13 residues. From germline, CDR1 is LNHDA and CDR2 SQIVND (reference sequence). V was clipped by 6 bases and J by 4 bases, with 10 bases between them. CDR3 nucleotides: TGTGCCAGTAGCCCCAACGAGGGAAACACCATATATTTT. Its translation is CASSPNEGNTIYF.

This clone was observed a single time. V and J are TRBV5-6 and TRBJ2-1, with D uncertain. Germline-derived CDR1 and CDR2 are SGHDT and YYEEEE. The CDR3 loop spans 11 amino acids. V gave up 2 bases and J gave up 10 bases, with 7 bases separating them. The CDR3 DNA reads TGTGCCAGCAGCTTAAGCCAGGAGCAGTTCTTC. Translated, it gives CASSLSQEQFF.

The chain has TRBV5-1 and TRBJ2-5; possible D gene TRBD1, 6 bases. Germline CDR1 SGHRS, CDR2 YFSETQ. This CDR3 contains 13 residues. V was cut by 4 bases and J by 2 bases, with 9 bases left in between. The chain's CDR3 is CASSGDNQETQYF. CDR3 nucleotides: TGCGCCAGCAGCGGGGACAATCAAGAGACCCAGTACTTC.

The chain has TRBV27 and TRBJ2-5; 11 bases agree with TRBD1. The CDR3 loop spans 14 amino acids. V was pared by 5 bases and J by 7 bases, with 6 bases of the junction left unmatched. Germline CDR1 and CDR2: MNHEY and SMNVEV (reference sequence). CDR3 protein: CASSTPGQGGTQYF. DNA of the CDR3: TGTGCCAGCAGTACCCCGGGACAGGGGGGGACCCAGTACTTC.

This chain links TRBV30 with TRBJ1-6; tentative D call: TRBD1 (6 bases). The germline V gene has CDR1 GTSNPN and CDR2 SVGIG (reference sequence). The CDR3 is 14 residues long. V shed 2 bases and J shed 7 bases, with 12 bases lying between them. CDR3: CAWSTTGLNSPLHF. Here the CDR3 DNA reads TGTGCCTGGAGTACCACAGGGCTAAATTCACCCCTCCACTTT. The entire variable domain, with the rest obtained from reference TRBV30 and TRBJ1-6, is as follows: SQTIHQWPATLVQPVGSPLSLECTVEGTSNPNLYWYRQAAGRGLQLLFYSVGIGQISSEVPQNLSASRPQDRQFILSSKKLLLSDSGFYLCAWSTTGLNSPLHFGNGTRLTVT.

The CDR3 sequence is CASSLGATYRGGGTEAFF. The CDR3 DNA reads as TGTGCCAGCAGCTTAGGGGCCACCTACCGGGGTGGGGGCACTGAAGCTTTCTTT. This chain uses TRBV7-2 with TRBJ1-1; tentative D call: TRBD1 (5 bases). The germline V gene has CDR1 SGHTA and CDR2 FQGNSA. This CDR3 is built from 18 residues. V was trimmed by 1 base and J by 4 bases, leaving 22 bases between them.